Each of the 30 T cell receptor beta chains below was sequenced from the same sample in a study of preoperative IRX-2 immunotherapy in early breast cancer. Treatment indicated: preoperative locoregional IRX-2 cytokine immunotherapy. Sequenced by immunoSEQ multiplex PCR; TCRdb stores in-frame clones only, minus some. Among approximately 30,000 clones listed, over 90% were seen once. The sample was gathered from a patient treated with IRX-2 immunotherapy. The receptors were gathered from a human donor with breast cancer.

This clone appeared a single time. This rearrangement joins TRBV23-1 to TRBJ1-1; 8 bases agree with TRBD1. TRBV23-1 is given ORF status, its function remaining uncertain. CDR3 length: 16 residues. J lost 0 bases, V lost 8 bases, and 11 bases had no gene match. CDR3 in amino acids: CASRQNGQGMNTEAFF. Here the CDR3 DNA reads TGCGCCAGCCGCCAGAATGGACAGGGTATGAACACTGAAGCTTTCTTT.

To note about this clone: At one boundary the junction diverges from the germline segment, which might be a read error. This rearrangement joins TRBV13 to TRBJ2-1; possibly TRBD1 for D (5 bases). This CDR3 contains 14 residues. Germline-derived CDR1 and CDR2 are PRHDT and FYEKMQ (reference sequence). In DNA form, the CDR3 reads TGTGCCAGCAGCTCCCAGGGAATTCCACCTGAGGAGTTCTTC. Protein sequence: CASSSQGIPPEEFF.

As concerns this clone: Sequence at one end of the junction differs from germline and may be a read error. CDR3 residues: CASSRGVRDDEQYF. In DNA, the CDR3 is TGTGCTAGCAGCCGGGGGGTTCGAGATGACGAGCAGTACTTC. The chain couples TRBV7-7 to TRBJ2-7, with 7 bases aligning to TRBD2. Germline values: CDR1 SSHAT, CDR2 FNYEAQ (reference sequence). The CDR3 is made up of 14 amino acids.

The rearrangement uses TRBV5-5 and TRBJ2-3; TRBD1 might be the D (5 bases). The CDR3 runs to 18 residues. Between the trimmed V and J ends, which lost 0 bases and 2 bases, there was a span of 19 bases. Looked up from germline, CDR1 is SGHKS and CDR2 is YYEKEE (reference sequence). The CDR3 coding sequence is TGTGCCAGCAGCTTGGGAAGGGGCGATACCCTATCCACAGATACGCAGTATTTT. Translation gives CASSLGRGDTLSTDTQYF.

The rearrangement joins TRBV7-9 to TRBJ1-3; D not resolved. V dropped 6 bases and J dropped 3 bases, with 12 bases sitting between them. This CDR3 is 14 amino acids long. Germline CDR1 SEHNR, CDR2 FQNEAQ (reference sequence). The CDR3: CASRRLVGGNTIYF. The CDR3 DNA sequence: TGTGCCAGCAGGAGACTAGTTGGTGGAAACACCATATATTTT.

The gene calls are TRBV28 and TRBJ2-3, with 8 nucleotides matching TRBD2. The CDR3 is 16 residues long. CDR1 and CDR2 (germline): MDHEN, SYDVKM. Trimming took 3 bases from V and 5 from J; bases not matched to a gene: 10. The CDR3 DNA is TGTGCCAGCAGTTTGCTCGGGAGGGCCCTTGAAGATACGCAGTATTTT. It specifies CASSLLGRALEDTQYF.

Only one count was recorded for this clone. The chain joins TRBV25-1 to TRBJ1-3; no clear D gene. V gave up 5 bases and J gave up 0 bases, with 11 bases separating them. CDR3 size: 15 residues. Germline CDR1 is MGHDK and CDR2 is SYGVNS. The CDR3 loop is CASSQQLLSGNTIYF. CDR3 DNA: TGTGCCAGCAGTCAACAGCTCCTCTCTGGAAACACCATATATTTT.

The V and J genes are TRBV29-1 and TRBJ2-4; D is possibly TRBD2 (5 bases). The CDR3 has 12 residues. Germline V gene sequence: CDR1 SQVTM, CDR2 ANQGSEA. The V end lost 3 bases, the J end lost 7 bases, and 10 bases lay between the germline ends. CDR3: CSVDTSGNIQYF. The CDR3 bases are TGCAGCGTTGACACCTCGGGGAACATTCAGTACTTC.

The genes are TRBV7-3 and TRBJ2-5; 9 nucleotides align to TRBD2. The length of the CDR3 is 15 residues. Losses at the gene ends were 5 bases for V and 5 bases for J; bases not matched to a gene: 9. CDR1 is SGHTA, CDR2 FQGTGA, per germline. The CDR3 sequence: CASSTGGGALETQYF. In DNA, the CDR3 is TGTGCCAGCAGCACCGGCGGGGGGGCATTGGAGACCCAGTACTTC. Supplemented by reference TRBV7-3 and TRBJ2-5, the full variable domain reads GAGVSQTPSNKVTEKGKYVELRCDPISGHTALYWYRQSLGQGPEFLIYFQGTGAADDSGLPNDRFFAVRPEGSVSTLKIQRTERGDSAVYLCASSTGGGALETQYFGPGTRLLVL.

The J gene is TRBJ2-1, the V gene TRBV11-2, with TRBD2 identical over 10 bases. CDR3 size: 15 residues. V trimming: 5 bases; J trimming: 4 bases; junction bases outside the gene matches: 5. Germline V CDR1 and CDR2: SGHAT, FQNNGV. CDR3 in amino acids: CASSRSGGIYNEQFF. CDR3 DNA sequence: TGTGCCAGCAGCCGTAGCGGGGGGATTTACAATGAGCAGTTCTTC.

The chain links TRBV29-1 to TRBJ2-5; D gene unclear. CDR1 and CDR2 (germline): SQVTM, ANQGSEA. CDR3 size: 12 residues. V shed 4 bases and J shed 1 base, with 7 bases lying between them. CDR3 sequence: CSVARSQETQYF. The CDR3 coding sequence is TGCAGCGTTGCTCGCAGCCAAGAGACCCAGTACTTC. Looking up the rest from reference TRBV29-1 and TRBJ2-5 gives the full variable domain: SAVISQKPSRDICQRGTSLTIQCQVDSQVTMMFWYRQQPGQSLTLIATANQGSEATYESGFVIDKFPISRPNLTFSTLTVSNMSPEDSSIYLCSVARSQETQYFGPGTRLLVL.

The chain is built from TRBV7-9 and TRBJ1-5; 7 nucleotides agree with TRBD1. After removal of 6 bases from V and 5 bases from J, the junction contained 7 bases not matched to a gene. This CDR3 has 14 residues. Germline CDR1 SEHNR, CDR2 FQNEAQ (reference sequence). CDR3 residues: CASRGTDPHQPQHF. DNA of the CDR3: TGTGCCAGCAGGGGGACAGATCCCCATCAGCCCCAGCATTTT.

This chain joins TRBV27 and TRBJ2-1; perhaps TRBD2 as D (7 bases). The germline V and J ends were trimmed by 8 bases and 0 bases, with 14 bases remaining between them. The CDR3 runs 15 residues. The germline V gene encodes CDR1 MNHEY and CDR2 SMNVEV (reference sequence). The CDR3 DNA sequence: TGTGCCAGCGGGTGGAGGGGGGGCTCCTACAATGAGCAGTTCTTC. This translates into CASGWRGGSYNEQFF.

This clone was observed a single time. This chain links TRBV19 with TRBJ2-5; the match to TRBD1 covers 7 bases. V dropped 5 bases and J dropped 4; count of bases not matched to a gene: 16. CDR1 is LNHDA and CDR2 is SQIVND in the germline V gene (reference sequence). This CDR3 is 17 amino acids long. In nucleotides, the CDR3 is TGTGCCAGTAGTGACGGGACAGTCGGTAGCAGTGGAGAGACCCAGTACTTC. Translated: CASSDGTVGSSGETQYF. The full variable domain, its missing parts supplied by reference TRBV19 and TRBJ2-5, is DGGITQSPKYLFRKEGQNVTLSCEQNLNHDAMYWYRQDPGQGLRLIYYSQIVNDFQKGDIAEGYSVSREKKESFPLTVTSAQKNPTAFYLCASSDGTVGSSGETQYFGPGTRLLVL.

The chain employs TRBV7-2 and TRBJ2-4; either TRBD1 or TRBD2 may fit D (5 bases each). The V end lost 1 base, the J end lost 5 bases, and 9 bases lay between the germline ends. The CDR3 is made up of 14 amino acids. From germline, CDR1 is SGHTA and CDR2 FQGNSA. The CDR3 here is CASSLGQRQNIQYF. The CDR3 DNA reads TGTGCCAGCAGCTTAGGACAGCGGCAAAACATTCAGTACTTC.

V is TRBV29-1 and J is TRBJ2-7; D is perhaps TRBD1 or TRBD2 (5 bases each). The CDR3 contains 15 residues. Germline lookup yields CDR1 SQVTM and CDR2 ANQGSEA. Trimming removed 3 bases from V and 6 bases from J, with 21 bases in between. Here the CDR3 reads CSVEAEGKGQLEQYF. CDR3 sequence (DNA): TGCAGCGTTGAGGCCGAGGGAAAGGGGCAACTCGAGCAGTACTTC.

The chain combines TRBV5-6 with TRBJ2-1, with TRBD2 matching over 10 bases. Germline V gene sequence: CDR1 SGHDT, CDR2 YYEEEE. The CDR3 consists of 18 residues. V lost 0 bases, J lost 9 bases, and 15 bases stayed unmatched. The CDR3 DNA sequence: TGTGCCAGCAGCTTGGCGTCTTCTAGCGGGAGATTAGGAGGTGAGCAGTTCTTC. Its protein product is CASSLASSSGRLGGEQFF.

In regard to this clone: Given a much more abundant clone one base away, this may be a read error. The CDR3 sequence is CASSERLADSYEQYF. CDR3 coding DNA: TGTGCCAGCAGTGAACGCCTAGCGGACTCCTACGAGCAGTACTTC. The chain uses TRBV6-1 and TRBJ2-7; 7 nucleotides agree with TRBD2. The germline CDR1 and CDR2 sequences are MNHNS and SASEGT. Trimming at V came to 2 bases and at J to 0 bases, leaving 4 bases not matched to a gene. The CDR3 extends over 15 amino acids.

The J gene is TRBJ1-2, the V gene TRBV2; D not resolved. The length of the CDR3 is 11 residues. V lost 7 bases and J lost 4, with 7 bases in between. Germline assignment: CDR1 SNHLY and CDR2 FYNNEI. CDR3 DNA sequence: TGTGCCAGCAAGCAACGCTATGGCTACACCTTC. Translation: CASKQRYGYTF. Complete variable domain (other parts from reference TRBV2 and TRBJ1-2): EPEVTQTPSHQVTQMGQEVILRCVPISNHLYFYWYRQILGQKVEFLVSFYNNEISEKSEIFDDQFSVERPDGSNFTLKIRSTKLEDSAMYFCASKQRYGYTFGSGTRLTVV.

The chain recombines TRBV19 with TRBJ2-7; 8 bases agree with TRBD1. V trimming: 6 bases; J trimming: 2 bases; junction bases outside the gene matches: 9. This CDR3 has 15 amino acids. Per germline, CDR1 LNHDA and CDR2 SQIVND (reference sequence). CDR3: CASSARDRTTYEQYF. The CDR3 DNA reads as TGTGCCAGTAGCGCCCGGGACAGGACTACCTACGAGCAGTACTTC.

The V and J genes are TRBV5-6 and TRBJ2-6; tentatively, D is TRBD2 (5 bases). The CDR3 extends over 16 amino acids. CDR1 and CDR2 (germline): SGHDT, YYEEEE. Between the trimmed V and J ends, which lost 6 bases and 2 bases, there was a span of 15 bases. The CDR3 DNA sequence: TGTGCCAGCATTCTCTTTTGGGGAGCTGGGGCCAACGTCCTGACTTTC. Its translation: CASILFWGAGANVLTF.

The chain employs TRBV7-2 and TRBJ2-7, with 7 bases matching TRBD1. The germline CDR1 and CDR2 sequences are SGHTA and FQGNSA. The CDR3 runs 14 residues. V was clipped by 1 base and J by 6 bases; unmatched bases: 6. The CDR3 is CASSLGDSWGEQYF. CDR3 DNA sequence: TGTGCCAGCAGCTTAGGGGACAGTTGGGGCGAGCAGTACTTC. Looking up the rest from reference TRBV7-2 and TRBJ2-7 gives the full variable domain: GAGVSQSPSNKVTEKGKDVELRCDPISGHTALYWYRQSLGQGLEFLIYFQGNSAPDKSGLPSDRFSAERTGGSVSTLTIQRTQQEDSAVYLCASSLGDSWGEQYFGPGTRLTVT.

V gene TRBV19 combines with J gene TRBJ1-5, with 9 positions matching TRBD1. This CDR3 spans 12 amino acids. CDR1 and CDR2 (germline): LNHDA, SQIVND (reference sequence). The V segment lost 9 bases and the J segment 9 bases; nucleotides outside the gene matches: 6. The CDR3 nucleotides read TGTGCCAGCCAGGACAGGGGAACGCCCCAGCATTTT. Translation: CASQDRGTPQHF.

The count of this clone is one. V is TRBV2 and J is TRBJ2-6; D is undetermined. The germline CDR1 and CDR2 sequences are SNHLY and FYNNEI. V shed 1 base and J shed 4 bases, with 8 bases lying between them. The CDR3 is made up of 15 amino acids. The CDR3 spells CASSEGARGANVLTF. In nucleotides, the CDR3 is TGTGCCAGCAGTGAAGGGGCGCGGGGGGCCAACGTCCTGACTTTC.

This clone was detected only once. This chain joins TRBV5-1 and TRBJ2-1, with D possibly TRBD2 on 6 matching bases. V dropped 1 base and J dropped 0 bases, with 8 bases sitting between them. From germline, CDR1 is SGHRS and CDR2 YFSETQ. This CDR3 has 15 amino acids. CDR3 amino acids: CASSLIGSSYNEQFF. CDR3 DNA sequence: TGCGCCAGCAGCTTGATCGGGAGCTCCTACAATGAGCAGTTCTTC.

A single count supports this clone. The chain links TRBV4-1 to TRBJ1-2; no clear D. Germline CDR1 reads MGHRA; CDR2 reads YSYEKL. V lost 4 bases and J lost 4, with 10 bases in between. The CDR3 totals 13 residues. The CDR3 is CASSPDGFYGYTF. The CDR3, as DNA: TGCGCCAGCAGCCCAGACGGATTCTATGGCTACACCTTC.

The chain couples TRBV7-8 to TRBJ1-6; D call uncertain. Germline assignment: CDR1 SGHVS and CDR2 FQNEAQ. This CDR3 comprises 16 residues. V was pared by 4 bases and J by 8 bases, with 18 bases between. The CDR3 loop reads CASSSGGVYGHSPLHF. The CDR3 region has the DNA TGTGCCAGCAGCTCCGGTGGGGTGTATGGGCATTCACCCCTCCACTTT.

The chain joins TRBV9 to TRBJ1-1, with 8 nucleotides matching TRBD1. The germline V gene encodes CDR1 SGDLS and CDR2 YYNGEE. This CDR3 has 13 amino acids. The junction had 4 bases not matched to a gene; V was cut back by 2 bases and J by 7 bases. In DNA, the CDR3 is TGTGCCAGCAGCGTGGGACAGGATTTTGAAGCTTTCTTT. It specifies CASSVGQDFEAFF.

The J gene is TRBJ2-1, the V gene TRBV7-9; perhaps TRBD1 as D (6 bases). CDR3 length equals 14 residues. Germline loops: CDR1 SEHNR, CDR2 FQNEAQ (reference sequence). V gave up 0 bases and J gave up 9 bases, with 12 bases separating them. In DNA form, the CDR3 reads TGTGCCAGCAGCTTAGCCAGGGGAGATGGTGAGCAGTTCTTC. Translation: CASSLARGDGEQFF.

The CDR3 coding sequence is TGTGCCAGCAGTTTTCAGGGGCTTGAGCAGTTCTTC. It translates to CASSFQGLEQFF. The chain joins TRBV27 to TRBJ2-1; D may be TRBD1 (6 bases). The CDR3 runs 12 residues. V lost 3 bases and J lost 9, with 9 bases in between. Germline values: CDR1 MNHEY, CDR2 SMNVEV (reference sequence).